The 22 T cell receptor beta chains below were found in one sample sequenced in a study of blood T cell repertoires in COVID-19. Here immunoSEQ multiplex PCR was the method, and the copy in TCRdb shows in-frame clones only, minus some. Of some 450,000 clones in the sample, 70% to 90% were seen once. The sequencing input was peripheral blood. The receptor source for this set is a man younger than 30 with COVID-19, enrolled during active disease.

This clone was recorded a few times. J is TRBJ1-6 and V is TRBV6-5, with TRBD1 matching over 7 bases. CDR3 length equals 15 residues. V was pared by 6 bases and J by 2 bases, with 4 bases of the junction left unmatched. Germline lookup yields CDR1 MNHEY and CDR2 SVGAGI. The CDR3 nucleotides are TGTGCCAGCAGAAGGGGGACAGCCTATAATTCACCCCTCCACTTT. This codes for CASRRGTAYNSPLHF.

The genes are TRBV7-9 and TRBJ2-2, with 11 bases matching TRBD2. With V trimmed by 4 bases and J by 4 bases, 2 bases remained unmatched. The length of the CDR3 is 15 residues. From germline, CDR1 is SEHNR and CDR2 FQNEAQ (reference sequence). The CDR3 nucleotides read TGTGCCAGCAGCTATACTAGCGGGGGCACCGGGGAGCTGTTTTTT. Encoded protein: CASSYTSGGTGELFF. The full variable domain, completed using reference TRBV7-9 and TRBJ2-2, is DTGVSQNPRHKITKRGQNVTFRCDPISEHNRLYWYRQTLGQGPEFLTYFQNEAQLEKSRLLSDRFSAERPKGSFSTLEIQRTEQGDSAMYLCASSYTSGGTGELFFGEGSRLTVL.

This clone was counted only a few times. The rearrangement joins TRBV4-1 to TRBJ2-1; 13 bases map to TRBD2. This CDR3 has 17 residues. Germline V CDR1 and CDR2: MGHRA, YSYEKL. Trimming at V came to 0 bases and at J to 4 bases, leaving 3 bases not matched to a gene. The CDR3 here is CASSQEPGLAGYNEQFF. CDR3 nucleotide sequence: TGCGCCAGCAGCCAAGAACCGGGACTAGCGGGGTACAATGAGCAGTTCTTC.

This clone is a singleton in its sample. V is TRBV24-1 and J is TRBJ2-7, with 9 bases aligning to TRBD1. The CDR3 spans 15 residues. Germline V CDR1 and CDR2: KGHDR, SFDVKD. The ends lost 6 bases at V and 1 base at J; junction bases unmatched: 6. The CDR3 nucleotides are TGTGCCACCAGTCATTCCGGGACAGGGTCCTACGAGCAGTACTTC. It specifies CATSHSGTGSYEQYF.

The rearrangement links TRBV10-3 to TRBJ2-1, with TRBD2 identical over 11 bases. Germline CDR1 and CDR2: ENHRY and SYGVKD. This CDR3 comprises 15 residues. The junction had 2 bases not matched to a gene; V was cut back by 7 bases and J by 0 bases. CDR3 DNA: TGTGCCATCAAGGGACTAGCGGTCTCCTACAATGAGCAGTTCTTC. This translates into CAIKGLAVSYNEQFF.

CDR3 nucleotide sequence: TGCGCCAGCAGCTCAACCCGGGACTCCTACAATGAGCAGTTCTTC. Translated, it gives CASSSTRDSYNEQFF. V gene TRBV5-1 combines with J gene TRBJ2-1; maybe TRBD2 (5 bases). Trimming removed 3 bases from V and 0 bases from J, with 10 bases in between. CDR3 length equals 15 residues. Germline V gene sequence: CDR1 SGHRS, CDR2 YFSETQ.

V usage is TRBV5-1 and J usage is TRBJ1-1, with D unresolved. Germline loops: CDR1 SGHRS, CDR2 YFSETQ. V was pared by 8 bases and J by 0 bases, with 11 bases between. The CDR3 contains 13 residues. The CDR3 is CASRPTLNTEAFF. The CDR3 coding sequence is TGCGCCAGTCGTCCCACACTGAACACTGAAGCTTTCTTT.

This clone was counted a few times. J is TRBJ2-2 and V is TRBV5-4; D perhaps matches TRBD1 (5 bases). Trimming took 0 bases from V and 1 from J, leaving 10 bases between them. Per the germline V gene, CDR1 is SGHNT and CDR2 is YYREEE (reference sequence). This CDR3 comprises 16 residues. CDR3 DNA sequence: TGTGCCAGCAGCTTGGCCGCAGGGATGAACACCGGGGAGCTGTTTTTT. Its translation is CASSLAAGMNTGELFF.

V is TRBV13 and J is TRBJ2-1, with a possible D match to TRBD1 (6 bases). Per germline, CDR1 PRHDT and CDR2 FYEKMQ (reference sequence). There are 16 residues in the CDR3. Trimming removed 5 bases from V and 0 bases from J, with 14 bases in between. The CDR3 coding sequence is TGTGCCAGCAGCCCCAGCCCAGGGGTCTCCTACAATGAGCAGTTCTTC. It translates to CASSPSPGVSYNEQFF.

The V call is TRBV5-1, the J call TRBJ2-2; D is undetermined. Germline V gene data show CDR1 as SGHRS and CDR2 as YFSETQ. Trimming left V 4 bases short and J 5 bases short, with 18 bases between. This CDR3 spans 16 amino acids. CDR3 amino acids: CASSAYSFQATGELFF. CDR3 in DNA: TGCGCCAGCAGCGCCTACTCGTTCCAGGCGACCGGGGAGCTGTTTTTT. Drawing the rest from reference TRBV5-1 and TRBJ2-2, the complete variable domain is KAGVTQTPRYLIKTRGQQVTLSCSPISGHRSVSWYQQTPGQGLQFLFEYFSETQRNKGNFPGRFSGRQFSNSRSEMNVSTLELGDSALYLCASSAYSFQATGELFFGEGSRLTVL.

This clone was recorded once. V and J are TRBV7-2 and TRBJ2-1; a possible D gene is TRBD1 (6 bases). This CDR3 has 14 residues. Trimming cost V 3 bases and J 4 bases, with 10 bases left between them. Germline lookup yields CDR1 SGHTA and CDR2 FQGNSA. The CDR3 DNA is TGTGCCAGCAGCTTTGGGACACCTTACAATGAGCAGTTCTTC. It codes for CASSFGTPYNEQFF. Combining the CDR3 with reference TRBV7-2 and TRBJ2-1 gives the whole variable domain GAGVSQSPSNKVTEKGKDVELRCDPISGHTALYWYRQSLGQGLEFLIYFQGNSAPDKSGLPSDRFSAERTGGSVSTLTIQRTQQEDSAVYLCASSFGTPYNEQFFGPGTRLTVL.

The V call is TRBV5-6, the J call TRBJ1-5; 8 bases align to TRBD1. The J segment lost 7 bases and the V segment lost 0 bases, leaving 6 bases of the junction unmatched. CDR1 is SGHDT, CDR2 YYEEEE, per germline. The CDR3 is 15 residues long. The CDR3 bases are TGTGCCAGCAGCTTGGGGGGGACAGGACGCCAGCCCCAGCATTTT. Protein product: CASSLGGTGRQPQHF.

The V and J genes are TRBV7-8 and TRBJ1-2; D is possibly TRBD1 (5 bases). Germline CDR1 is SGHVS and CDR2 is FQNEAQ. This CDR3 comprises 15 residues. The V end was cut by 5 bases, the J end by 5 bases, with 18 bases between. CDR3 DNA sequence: TGTGCCAGCAGCCCGTCCACGGGGGTAAATTATGGCTACACCTTC. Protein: CASSPSTGVNYGYTF. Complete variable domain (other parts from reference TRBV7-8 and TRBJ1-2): GAGVSQSPRYKVAKRGQDVALRCDPISGHVSLFWYQQALGQGPEFLTYFQNEAQLDKSGLPSDRFFAERPEGSVSTLKIQRTQQEDSAVYLCASSPSTGVNYGYTFGSGTRLTVV.

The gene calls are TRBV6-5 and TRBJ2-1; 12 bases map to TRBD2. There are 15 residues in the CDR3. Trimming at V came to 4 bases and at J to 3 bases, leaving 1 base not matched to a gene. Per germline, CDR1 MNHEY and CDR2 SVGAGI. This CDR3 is CASSSLAGGYNEQFF. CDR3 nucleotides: TGTGCCAGCAGTTCACTAGCGGGGGGCTACAATGAGCAGTTCTTC.

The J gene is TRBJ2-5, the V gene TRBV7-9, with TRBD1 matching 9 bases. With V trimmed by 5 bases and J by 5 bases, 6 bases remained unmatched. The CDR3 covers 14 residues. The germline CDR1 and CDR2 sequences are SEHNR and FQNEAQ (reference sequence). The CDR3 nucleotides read TGTGCCAGCAGCCCCCGGGACAGGGCTGAGACCCAGTACTTC. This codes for CASSPRDRAETQYF.

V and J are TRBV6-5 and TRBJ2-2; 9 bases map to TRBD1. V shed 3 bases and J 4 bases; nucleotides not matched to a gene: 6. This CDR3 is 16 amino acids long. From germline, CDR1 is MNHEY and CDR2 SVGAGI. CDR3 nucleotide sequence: TGTGCCAGCAGTTATACAGGGGGCGGAAGCACCGGGGAGCTGTTTTTT. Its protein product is CASSYTGGGSTGELFF.

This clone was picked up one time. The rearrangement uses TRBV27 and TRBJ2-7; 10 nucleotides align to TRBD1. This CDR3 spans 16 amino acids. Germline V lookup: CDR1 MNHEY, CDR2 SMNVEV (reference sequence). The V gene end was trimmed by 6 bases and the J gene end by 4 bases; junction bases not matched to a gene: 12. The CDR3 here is CASRKLGQGISYEQYF. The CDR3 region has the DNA TGTGCCAGCAGAAAGCTGGGACAGGGGATCTCTTACGAGCAGTACTTC.

In DNA form, the CDR3 reads TGTGCCAGCAGCTTTTTCGGTCAGCCCCAGCATTTT. Translated, it gives CASSFFGQPQHF. The chain joins TRBV5-6 to TRBJ1-5; no reliable D call. CDR3 length: 12 amino acids. Germline-derived CDR1 and CDR2 are SGHDT and YYEEEE. V gave up 2 bases and J gave up 6 bases, with 6 bases separating them.

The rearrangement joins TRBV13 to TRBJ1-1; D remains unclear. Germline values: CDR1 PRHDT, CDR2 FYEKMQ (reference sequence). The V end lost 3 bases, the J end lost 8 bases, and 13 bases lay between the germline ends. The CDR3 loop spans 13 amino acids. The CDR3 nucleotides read TGTGCCAGCAGCTTGCGAGGCGGCGGCGAAGCTTTCTTT. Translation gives CASSLRGGGEAFF.

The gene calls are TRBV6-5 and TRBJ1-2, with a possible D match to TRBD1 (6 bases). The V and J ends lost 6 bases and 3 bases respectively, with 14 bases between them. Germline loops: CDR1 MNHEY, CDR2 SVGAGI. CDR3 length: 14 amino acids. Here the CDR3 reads CASRTGFKDYGYTF. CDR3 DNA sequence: TGTGCCAGCAGGACAGGTTTCAAGGACTATGGCTACACCTTC.

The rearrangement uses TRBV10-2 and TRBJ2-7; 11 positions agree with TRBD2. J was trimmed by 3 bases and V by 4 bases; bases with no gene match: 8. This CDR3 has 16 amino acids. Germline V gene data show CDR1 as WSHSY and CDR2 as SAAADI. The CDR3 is CASSGGLAGGLYEQYF. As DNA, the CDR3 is TGCGCCAGCAGTGGAGGGCTAGCGGGGGGCCTCTACGAGCAGTACTTC.

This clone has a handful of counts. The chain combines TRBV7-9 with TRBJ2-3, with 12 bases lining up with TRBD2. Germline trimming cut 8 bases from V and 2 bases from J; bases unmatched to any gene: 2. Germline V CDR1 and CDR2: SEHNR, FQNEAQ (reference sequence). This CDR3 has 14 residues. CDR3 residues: CASLAGGSTDTQYF. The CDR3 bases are TGTGCCAGCCTAGCGGGAGGGTCCACAGATACGCAGTATTTT.